The source of this TCR beta chain is a study of blood T cell repertoires in COVID-19. The table came from immunoSEQ multiplex PCR; TCRdb's copy has only in-frame clones and leaves some out. The sample holds more than 80,000 clones, 65% to 85% seen once. This receptor was identified in a woman at least 80 years old with active or convalescent COVID-19. Sequencing was carried out using peripheral blood.

Here the CDR3 reads CASIRLAGAYEQYF. The CDR3 bases are TGTGCCAGCATCCGACTAGCGGGAGCATACGAGCAGTACTTC. V and J are TRBV6-5 and TRBJ2-7, with 12 bases lining up with TRBD2. The CDR3 runs to 14 residues. The V gene's germline CDR1 is MNHEY and CDR2 SVGAGI. With 7 bases clipped from V and 4 bases from J, the junction kept 5 bases outside the gene matches.